The 30 T cell receptor beta chains below come from one sample, sequenced in a study of CD8 T cells in Susac syndrome (dated by TCRdb to between 2018 and 2020). Receptor libraries were prepared by the immunoSEQ multiplex PCR assay. RNA was extracted with the RNeasy kit and roughly 0.45 to 1 ug was reverse transcribed using random hexamers. TCRdb passed the public sequencing reads through fastp at Q25 and MiXCR, retaining productive beta sequences. CDR3 protein sequences are deduplicated, and each keeps its most common genes and DNA. In this sample the table shows about 160,000 distinct CDR3 sequences, roughly 95% of which occur a single time. The ten top clones hold around 0.13% of the sample. The sample taken for sequencing was CD4+ T cells from PBMCs. These receptors were collected from a human donor in good health.

The gene calls are TRBV2 and TRBJ2-7; no definite D call. The germline gives CDR1 SNHLY, CDR2 FYNNEI. Trimming stripped 11 bases from V and 0 bases from J, with 17 bases between. CDR3 length equals 14 residues. This chain's CDR3 is CAGCSGWSSYEQYF. In DNA, the CDR3 is TGTGCCGGCTGCTCAGGCTGGAGCTCCTACGAGCAGTACTTC.

This chain joins TRBV20-1 and TRBJ2-2; D assignment may be TRBD1 or TRBD2 (5 bases each). CDR1 is DFQATT, CDR2 SNEGSKA, per germline (reference sequence). Trimming removed 3 bases at V and 0 bases at J, with 14 bases between. This CDR3 has 16 residues. The CDR3 DNA is TGCAGTGCTAGTGGTGAGGGGATAGCGAACACCGGGGAGCTGTTTTTT. It is translated as CSASGEGIANTGELFF.

In its sample, this clonotype was seen once. The CDR3 reads CASSLNGGGSGANVLTF. CDR3 nucleotide sequence: TGTGCCAGCAGCTTAAACGGCGGGGGTTCTGGGGCCAACGTCCTGACTTTC. The rearrangement joins TRBV7-3 to TRBJ2-6; 7 bases align to TRBD2. Per the germline V gene, CDR1 is SGHTA and CDR2 is FQGTGA. The CDR3 totals 17 residues. V lost 1 base to trimming and J lost 1 base; unmatched junction nucleotides: 4.

V is TRBV6-2 or TRBV6-3 and J is TRBJ2-5; D is undetermined. The CDR3 totals 11 residues. Germline-derived CDR1 and CDR2 are MNHEY and SVGEGT. Trimming took 5 bases from V and 4 from J, leaving 5 bases between them. For the CDR3, the DNA is TGTGCCAGCAGTGATTTAGAGACCCAGTACTTC. Translating gives CASSDLETQYF.

The V and J genes are TRBV2 and TRBJ2-4; D gene uncertain. This CDR3 spans 11 amino acids. Germline V gene lookup returns CDR1 SNHLY and CDR2 FYNNEI. Trimming removed 5 bases at V and 5 bases at J, with 4 bases between. CDR3 coding DNA: TGTGCCAGCAGTAGACAAAACATTCAGTACTTC. Protein: CASSRQNIQYF.

This clonotype was recorded a few times. The chain recombines TRBV28 with TRBJ2-7, with TRBD1 matching 9 bases. The J segment lost 4 bases and the V segment lost 2 bases, leaving 3 bases of the junction unmatched. CDR3 length: 14 residues. CDR1 is MDHEN, CDR2 SYDVKM, per germline. The CDR3 DNA is TGTGCCAGCAGTTTACCGGACAGGGGATACGAGCAGTACTTC. Protein product: CASSLPDRGYEQYF.

The V gene is TRBV25-1, the J gene TRBJ2-3; TRBD1 agrees at 9 bases. Looked up from germline, CDR1 is MGHDK and CDR2 is SYGVNS. J lost 3 bases, V lost 5 bases, and 12 bases had no gene match. This CDR3 contains 17 residues. The CDR3 loop reads CASSSSPGTGRTDTQYF. The CDR3, as DNA: TGTGCCAGCAGTTCGTCACCGGGGACAGGGCGTACAGATACGCAGTATTTT.

A remark on this clonotype: As the CDR3 is not closed by the conserved phenylalanine or tryptophan, this likely results from a read error. The chain's CDR3 is CSVGWGGGEETQYS. The CDR3 DNA sequence: TGCAGCGTTGGGTGGGGCGGGGGGGAAGAGACCCAGTACTCC. V and J are TRBV29-1 and TRBJ2-5; TRBD2 matches 9 bases. V gave up 4 bases and J gave up 3 bases; unmatched junction bases: 6. The CDR3 length is 14 residues. Germline-derived CDR1 and CDR2 are SQVTM and ANQGSEA.

The chain employs TRBV14 and TRBJ1-6; D is unclear. The CDR3 contains 13 residues. Trimming removed 1 base from V and 9 bases from J, with 7 bases in between. CDR1 SGHDN and CDR2 FVKESK come from the germline V gene. The CDR3 DNA reads as TGTGCCAGCAGCCAAGTGAGGGCTTCACCCCTCCACTTT. Translation gives CASSQVRASPLHF. The whole variable domain, filled in from reference TRBV14 and TRBJ1-6, reads EAGVTQFPSHSVIEKGQTVTLRCDPISGHDNLYWYRRVMGKEIKFLLHFVKESKQDESGMPNNRFLAERTGGTYSTLKVQPAELEDSGVYFCASSQVRASPLHFGNGTRLTVT.

The J gene is TRBJ2-3, the V gene TRBV4-1; D is ambiguous. Germline CDR1 is MGHRA and CDR2 is YSYEKL. Trimming removed 0 bases at V and 0 bases at J, with 7 bases between. This CDR3 has 15 amino acids. For the CDR3, the DNA is TGCGCCAGCAGCCAAGATCGGCCGAGCACAGATACGCAGTATTTT. Translating gives CASSQDRPSTDTQYF.

The rearrangement links TRBV29-1 to TRBJ2-5; D call uncertain. The CDR3 is made up of 13 amino acids. Per the germline V gene, CDR1 is SQVTM and CDR2 is ANQGSEA. Trimming removed 3 bases at V and 1 base at J, with 9 bases between. CDR3 residues: CSVDRAGQETQYF. The CDR3 DNA is TGCAGCGTTGATAGGGCAGGCCAAGAGACCCAGTACTTC.

The V gene is TRBV6-6, the J gene TRBJ2-1; D gene unclear. The length of the CDR3 is 10 residues. The V gene's germline CDR1 is MNHNY and CDR2 SVGAGI (reference sequence). V shed 2 bases and J shed 9 bases, with 2 bases lying between them. The CDR3 loop is CASSYREQFF. CDR3 nucleotide sequence: TGTGCCAGCAGTTACCGTGAGCAGTTCTTC.

DNA of the CDR3: TGTGCCAGCAGCTTAATCGGTGGGGATGGCTACACCTTC. Translated, it gives CASSLIGGDGYTF. The rearrangement links TRBV7-3 to TRBJ1-2, with D hard to call. The ends were cut back, 1 base at V and 6 bases at J, with 9 bases in the middle. Per the germline V gene, CDR1 is SGHTA and CDR2 is FQGTGA. The CDR3 has 13 amino acids.

The chain employs TRBV3-1 and TRBJ2-6, with 7 bases aligning to TRBD1. CDR1 and CDR2 (germline): LGHDT, YNNKEL (reference sequence). CDR3 length: 16 residues. With 5 bases clipped from V and 3 bases from J, the junction kept 7 bases outside the gene matches. CDR3 protein: CASSSHRGGGANVLTF. CDR3 sequence (DNA): TGTGCCAGCAGCTCTCACAGGGGTGGTGGGGCCAACGTCCTGACTTTC.

The J gene is TRBJ1-6, the V gene TRBV30, with unresolved D. The V gene's germline CDR1 is GTSNPN and CDR2 SVGIG (reference sequence). Trimming pared 3 bases from V and 4 bases from J, leaving 19 bases between. The CDR3 runs to 17 residues. The CDR3: CAWRAQPDGWYNSPLHF. The CDR3 coding sequence is TGTGCCTGGAGAGCACAACCGGACGGGTGGTATAATTCACCCCTCCACTTT.

V usage is TRBV4-1 and J usage is TRBJ2-1, with D tentatively TRBD2 (5 bases). V shed 5 bases and J shed 7 bases, with 12 bases lying between them. The CDR3 loop spans 13 amino acids. The germline gives CDR1 MGHRA, CDR2 YSYEKL. CDR3 sequence reads: CASSSNTGNEQFF. CDR3 DNA sequence: TGCGCCAGCAGCTCTAACACGGGGAATGAGCAGTTCTTC.

The V and J genes are TRBV29-1 and TRBJ1-2; 8 bases agree with TRBD1. This CDR3 contains 13 residues. Germline CDR1 and CDR2: SQVTM and ANQGSEA. The V and J ends lost 7 bases and 4 bases, in that order; junction bases with no gene match: 8. CDR3 sequence reads: CSDVQGGGYGYTF. The DNA of the CDR3 is TGCAGCGACGTACAGGGGGGAGGCTATGGCTACACCTTC.

V and J are TRBV7-8 and TRBJ1-5, with unresolved D. The V gene lost 0 bases and the J gene lost 1 base, with 7 bases spanning the gap. CDR1 is SGHVS, CDR2 FQNEAQ, per germline. The CDR3 extends over 15 amino acids. The CDR3 nucleotides read TGTGCCAGCAGCTTAGCGGTCTGGAGCAATCAGCCCCAGCATTTT. Its translation is CASSLAVWSNQPQHF.

This sequence joins TRBV4-2 and TRBJ1-5; D is ambiguous. Germline V gives CDR1 LGHNA, CDR2 YNFKEQ. The CDR3 is made up of 18 amino acids. V was clipped by 0 bases and J by 0 bases, with 15 bases between them. In nucleotides, the CDR3 is TGTGCCAGCAGCCAAGATGGCGAAGGGATTGTTAGCAATCAGCCCCAGCATTTT. Translation: CASSQDGEGIVSNQPQHF.

This sequence joins TRBV4-2 and TRBJ1-1; 8 nucleotides line up with TRBD1. CDR1 is LGHNA and CDR2 is YNFKEQ in the germline V gene. J gave up 6 bases and V 0 bases, and 3 bases lay outside the gene matches. The CDR3 runs to 14 residues. The CDR3 sequence: CASSQDRGQAEAFF. The DNA for the CDR3 is TGTGCCAGCAGCCAAGATCGGGGACAGGCTGAAGCTTTCTTT.

This chain uses TRBV7-3 with TRBJ2-2; tentatively, D is TRBD2 (5 bases). The CDR3 contains 16 residues. V lost 3 bases and J 7 bases, leaving 18 bases between the germline ends. Germline V gene sequence: CDR1 SGHTA, CDR2 FQGTGA. CDR3 in amino acids: CASSFKTRFDGGELFF. CDR3 nucleotides: TGTGCCAGCAGCTTCAAAACTAGATTCGATGGCGGGGAGCTGTTTTTT.

This clonotype was detected only a few times. This chain links TRBV16 with TRBJ2-7; D is unclear. With 0 bases removed from V and 1 base from J, the gap between germline ends came to 10 bases. This CDR3 spans 15 amino acids. Germline lookup yields CDR1 KGHSY and CDR2 FQNENV. The chain's CDR3 is CASSQSFAGSYEQYF. The CDR3 coding sequence is TGTGCCAGCAGCCAATCCTTCGCAGGTTCCTACGAGCAGTACTTC.

This clonotype was detected once. The chain combines TRBV10-3 with TRBJ1-2; 12 bases map to TRBD1. Germline V gene sequence: CDR1 ENHRY, CDR2 SYGVKD. The CDR3 is made up of 18 amino acids. The J segment lost 0 bases and the V segment lost 2 bases, leaving 7 bases of the junction unmatched. CDR3 coding DNA: TGTGCCATCAGTGAGATGGGGACAGGGGGCGCGGCTAACTATGGCTACACCTTC. This sequence encodes CAISEMGTGGAANYGYTF.

The genes are TRBV5-4 and TRBJ2-7; D might be TRBD1 (6 bases). Germline V gene sequence: CDR1 SGHNT, CDR2 YYREEE (reference sequence). The CDR3 consists of 12 residues. The V end lost 6 bases, the J end lost 6 bases, and 13 bases lay between the germline ends. CDR3 sequence: CASTTLGGEQYF. Here the CDR3 DNA reads TGTGCCAGCACCACCCTAGGGGGCGAGCAGTACTTC.

This chain uses TRBV7-9 with TRBJ1-1, with D hard to call. This CDR3 spans 13 amino acids. CDR1 is SEHNR and CDR2 is FQNEAQ in the germline V gene (reference sequence). The V end was cut by 1 base, the J end by 4 bases, with 7 bases between. CDR3 in DNA: TGTGCCAGCAGCTTAGGGCCTGTCACTGAAGCTTTCTTT. Encoded protein: CASSLGPVTEAFF.

A single count supports this clonotype. V is TRBV29-1 and J is TRBJ2-7, with 9 bases matching TRBD1. J was trimmed by 5 bases and V by 6 bases; bases with no gene match: 14. From germline, CDR1 is SQVTM and CDR2 ANQGSEA. CDR3 size: 15 residues. CDR3 coding DNA: TGCAGCGTGACCAGACCGGGACAGGGCTTCGACGAGCAGTACTTC. Its translation: CSVTRPGQGFDEQYF.

The J gene is TRBJ1-1, the V gene TRBV19; 9 positions agree with TRBD1. The CDR3 consists of 14 residues. J was trimmed by 4 bases and V by 7 bases; bases with no gene match: 7. Germline CDR1 LNHDA, CDR2 SQIVND (reference sequence). CDR3 protein: CASNPGQGATEAFF. In DNA form, the CDR3 reads TGTGCCAGTAACCCGGGACAGGGAGCCACTGAAGCTTTCTTT. Full variable domain (rest looked up from reference TRBV19 and TRBJ1-1): DGGITQSPKYLFRKEGQNVTLSCEQNLNHDAMYWYRQDPGQGLRLIYYSQIVNDFQKGDIAEGYSVSREKKESFPLTVTSAQKNPTAFYLCASNPGQGATEAFFGQGTRLTVV.

The chain combines TRBV15 with TRBJ2-7; D possibly corresponds to TRBD2 (6 bases). Germline V gene lookup returns CDR1 LNHNV and CDR2 YYDKDF (reference sequence). This CDR3 is built from 16 residues. Trimming took 0 bases from V and 6 from J, leaving 18 bases between them. The CDR3 nucleotides are TGTGCCACCAGCAGAGACTCCCTTAGGGGCGGGACCGAGCAGTACTTC. It encodes CATSRDSLRGGTEQYF.

The gene calls are TRBV23-1 and TRBJ1-6; tentatively, D is TRBD1 (6 bases). TRBV23-1 counts as an open reading frame of uncertain function. The CDR3 extends over 18 amino acids. Trimming cost V 4 bases and J 9 bases, with 25 bases left between them. The CDR3: CASSPFSEGQKDGSPLHF. The CDR3 coding sequence is TGCGCCAGCAGTCCTTTTTCAGAAGGACAGAAGGACGGTTCACCCCTCCACTTT.

The gene calls are TRBV15 and TRBJ2-5, with 8 bases matching TRBD1. This CDR3 has 17 amino acids. Germline loops: CDR1 LNHNV, CDR2 YYDKDF (reference sequence). V was pared by 0 bases and J by 5 bases, with 11 bases of the junction left unmatched. CDR3 region: CATSRDIGNRGLETQYF. The DNA for the CDR3 is TGTGCCACCAGCAGAGATATAGGGAACAGGGGGTTGGAGACCCAGTACTTC.